One T cell receptor (beta chain) is described in this entry. Patients at the Seattle site were enrolled during active infection and followed longitudinally. The data were obtained in a study of blood T cell repertoires in COVID-19. Study-level information: The United States, Italy and Spain were the sources of the acute and convalescent COVID-19 samples. PBMCs, B-cell-depleted T cells, or T cells provided the cDNA or gDNA that made up the material.

In the authors' methods: From reference gene primer amplification, estimates of nucleated cell counts were derived. Only in-frame clones appear in the TCRdb table, and some are missing; sequencing was by immunoSEQ multiplex PCR. Clone size and V and J calls were adopted from that table, with D and trimming inferred from the DNA. The sample carries more than 300,000 clones, around 89% recorded once. Germline trimming cut 2 bases from V and 4 bases from J; bases unmatched to any gene: 7. The CDR3 has 17 residues. Germline CDR1 SEHNR, CDR2 FQNEAQ (reference sequence). Sample: peripheral blood. This TCR was recovered from a woman in her 30s with COVID-19, enrolled during active disease. The chain recombines TRBV7-9 with TRBJ2-3; 12 bases line up with TRBD1. The CDR3 here is CASSLSPGQGAADTQYF. The DNA for the CDR3 is TGTGCCAGCAGCTTATCCCCGGGACAGGGGGCCGCAGATACGCAGTATTTT.